This TCR beta chain was sequenced during a study of radiotherapy plus CTLA-4 blockade in lung cancer. Notes on the study in general: Early blood T cell clone changes and increased post-radiation serum interferon-beta were reportedly the strongest response predictors.

Sequencing was performed with immunoSEQ multiplex PCR; in TCRdb, only in-frame clones are kept and a portion is missing. The repertoire includes roughly 110,000 clones, about 83% of them detected once, and less than 2.5% sits in the top ten. This clone was observed at least ten times. Its target is unknown. The sequencing here drew on peripheral blood, taken from a patient treated with radiotherapy plus ipilimumab. The receptor comes from a human donor with non-small cell lung cancer that progressed on radiotherapy plus ipilimumab. Some clones in this sample may be carry-over from other donors' samples.

The CDR3 nucleotides are TGTGCCAGCAGTAGGGACAGCTTCTATGGCTACACCTTC. It encodes CASSRDSFYGYTF. The V call is TRBV6-5, the J call TRBJ1-2; 7 nucleotides line up with TRBD1. Germline V lookup: CDR1 MNHEY, CDR2 SVGAGI. V dropped 5 bases and J dropped 4; count of bases not matched to a gene: 4. The CDR3 is 13 amino acids.